A single sample gave rise to the 13 T cell receptor beta chains below, sequenced in a study of cytomegalovirus exposure and HLA in healthy donors. The PCR was carried out with 60 Vbeta primers and 13 Jbeta primers. The method was immunoSEQ multiplex PCR; TCRdb's version includes in-frame clones alone and lacks a portion of them. The profile shows about 150,000 clones, around 75% of them singletons. Material for sequencing was PBMCs. All receptors come from a woman between 40 and 50 years old in good health and CMV-seronegative.

The rearrangement joins TRBV7-9 to TRBJ1-3, with 8 bases lining up with TRBD1. CDR1 SEHNR and CDR2 FQNEAQ come from the germline V gene (reference sequence). CDR3 length: 16 residues. Trimming at V came to 6 bases and at J to 2 bases, leaving 9 bases not matched to a gene. CDR3 protein: CASRQDRAEAGNTIYF. CDR3 DNA sequence: TGTGCCAGCAGGCAGGACAGGGCAGAGGCTGGAAACACCATATATTTT.

The J gene is TRBJ1-5, the V gene TRBV6-5, with 9 bases lining up with TRBD1. Germline lookup yields CDR1 MNHEY and CDR2 SVGAGI. The CDR3 spans 15 residues. The junction had 9 bases not matched to a gene; V was cut back by 10 bases and J by 2 bases. The CDR3 region is CATKQGAVGNQPQHF. The CDR3 DNA is TGTGCCACAAAACAGGGGGCGGTAGGCAATCAGCCCCAGCATTTT.

The chain joins TRBV30 to TRBJ1-5; D is uncertain. Germline assignment: CDR1 GTSNPN and CDR2 SVGIG (reference sequence). V lost 0 bases to trimming and J lost 9 bases, with 18 bases between them. The CDR3 consists of 15 residues. The CDR3 spells CAWSVGRTINGPQHF. The CDR3 nucleotides are TGTGCCTGGAGTGTAGGGAGAACTATCAATGGGCCCCAGCATTTT.

This chain joins TRBV13 and TRBJ1-1; 7 positions match TRBD1. CDR1 and CDR2 from the germline V gene are PRHDT and FYEKMQ (reference sequence). V dropped 1 base and J dropped 0; count of bases not matched to a gene: 8. This CDR3 contains 17 residues. CDR3 coding DNA: TGTGCCAGCAGCTTAGACCGGACAGGTCCTATGAACACTGAAGCTTTCTTT. Translating gives CASSLDRTGPMNTEAFF.

This clone was recorded a few times. The chain combines TRBV7-8 with TRBJ1-1; D gene unclear. Trimming removed 4 bases at V and 0 bases at J, with 6 bases between. Germline lookup yields CDR1 SGHVS and CDR2 FQNEAQ. This CDR3 comprises 13 residues. This CDR3 is CASSSQLNTEAFF. The CDR3 DNA is TGTGCCAGCAGCTCACAGTTGAACACTGAAGCTTTCTTT.

This clone was picked up one time. The chain links TRBV19 to TRBJ2-1; 7 bases align to TRBD2. Trimming removed 5 bases from V and 10 bases from J; junction bases left unmatched: 14. This CDR3 is built from 15 residues. CDR1 is LNHDA and CDR2 is SQIVND in the germline V gene (reference sequence). Written as DNA, the CDR3 is TGTGCCAGTAGTCAAGCCCGAGCTAGCGGAGGGGAGCAGTTCTTC. This encodes CASSQARASGGEQFF.

In DNA, the CDR3 is TGTGCCAGCAGCTTCTCCAGTAACCAGCCCCAGCATTTT. Residues: CASSFSSNQPQHF. The V and J genes are TRBV7-2 and TRBJ1-5; no reliable D call. Germline V gene lookup returns CDR1 SGHTA and CDR2 FQGNSA. Deletions cut 3 bases from V and 7 bases from J, with 10 bases between. This CDR3 has 13 residues. Complete variable domain (other parts from reference TRBV7-2 and TRBJ1-5): GAGVSQSPSNKVTEKGKDVELRCDPISGHTALYWYRQSLGQGLEFLIYFQGNSAPDKSGLPSDRFSAERTGGSVSTLTIQRTQQEDSAVYLCASSFSSNQPQHFGDGTRLSIL.

V usage is TRBV27 and J usage is TRBJ2-7, with D perhaps matching TRBD2 (5 bases). Germline V gene lookup returns CDR1 MNHEY and CDR2 SMNVEV (reference sequence). Trimming took 1 base from V and 6 from J, leaving 13 bases between them. The CDR3 is 14 amino acids. CDR3 loop: CASSLFPGLGEQYF. CDR3 coding DNA: TGTGCCAGCAGTTTATTTCCGGGGTTAGGCGAGCAGTACTTC.

CDR3 bases: TGTGCCAGCAGCAAATCCGGCGGGGCCGTTTATAGCTCCTACGAGCAGTACTTC. It codes for CASSKSGGAVYSSYEQYF. This chain joins TRBV21-1 and TRBJ2-7; TRBD2 is taken as the D call from the table, unchecked against the DNA. TRBV21-1 is an annotated pseudogene. The CDR3 covers 18 residues.

The J gene is TRBJ2-3, the V gene TRBV5-4, with D unresolved. CDR1 SGHNT and CDR2 YYREEE come from the germline V gene (reference sequence). The V gene lost 4 bases and the J gene lost 2 bases, with 14 bases spanning the gap. CDR3 size: 15 residues. Here the CDR3 reads CASSVLSRPTDTQYF. In nucleotides, the CDR3 is TGTGCCAGCAGCGTTCTCTCGCGTCCCACAGATACGCAGTATTTT.

In its sample, this clone was seen a few times. V is TRBV25-1 and J is TRBJ1-4; unclear D gene. The V and J ends lost 0 bases and 3 bases respectively, with 8 bases between them. CDR3 size: 15 residues. CDR1 is MGHDK and CDR2 is SYGVNS in the germline V gene. The CDR3 here is CASSEYYTANEKLFF. In DNA, the CDR3 is TGTGCCAGCAGTGAATATTATACAGCTAATGAAAAACTGTTTTTT.

The chain carries TRBV5-1 and TRBJ1-1; tentative D call: TRBD1 (5 bases). The germline V gene encodes CDR1 SGHRS and CDR2 YFSETQ. With 4 bases removed from V and 3 bases from J, the gap between germline ends came to 10 bases. This CDR3 is built from 13 residues. This CDR3 is CASSAVQDTEAFF. The CDR3 bases are TGCGCCAGCAGCGCCGTACAGGACACTGAAGCTTTCTTT. The full variable domain, rest sourced from reference TRBV5-1 and TRBJ1-1, is KAGVTQTPRYLIKTRGQQVTLSCSPISGHRSVSWYQQTPGQGLQFLFEYFSETQRNKGNFPGRFSGRQFSNSRSEMNVSTLELGDSALYLCASSAVQDTEAFFGQGTRLTVV.

This rearrangement joins TRBV9 to TRBJ2-1; 7 bases are shared with TRBD2. The CDR3 is 15 amino acids. V dropped 6 bases and J dropped 3; count of bases not matched to a gene: 9. Germline loops: CDR1 SGDLS, CDR2 YYNGEE. CDR3 nucleotides: TGTGCCAGCACCCACGGGAGGCGGGACTACAATGAGCAGTTCTTC. Translation: CASTHGRRDYNEQFF.